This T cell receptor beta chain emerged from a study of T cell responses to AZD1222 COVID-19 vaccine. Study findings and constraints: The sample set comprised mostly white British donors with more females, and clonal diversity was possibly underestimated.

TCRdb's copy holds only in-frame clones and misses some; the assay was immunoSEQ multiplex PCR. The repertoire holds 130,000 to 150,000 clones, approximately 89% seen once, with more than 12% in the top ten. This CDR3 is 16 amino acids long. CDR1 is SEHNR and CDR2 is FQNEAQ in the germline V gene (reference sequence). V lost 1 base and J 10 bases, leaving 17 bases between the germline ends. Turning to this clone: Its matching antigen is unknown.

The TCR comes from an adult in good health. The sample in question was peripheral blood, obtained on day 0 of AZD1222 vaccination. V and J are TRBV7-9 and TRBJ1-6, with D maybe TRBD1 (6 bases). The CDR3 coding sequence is TGTGCCAGCAGCTTAGGGAGGGTGACAGGTAGCTCACCCCTCCACTTT. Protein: CASSLGRVTGSSPLHF.